The clone carrying this TCR beta chain is judged large. CDR3 length equals 14 residues. Deletions cut 6 bases from V and 2 bases from J, with 13 bases between. The TRBV12-4/TRBJ1-2 clonotypes were amplified using barcode primers with ligated adaptors. TCRdb reprocessed the multiplex PCR reads with MiXCR, giving one entry per CDR3 protein. The profile covers roughly 170 distinct CDR3 sequences, with approximately 1.7% appearing a single time and about a third taken by the ten largest. The sorted Tregs were CD4+CD25+CD127-/low cells. This chain links TRBV12-3 or TRBV12-4 with TRBJ1-2; weak D call: TRBD1 (6 bases). The sequencing sample was made of Tregs sorted from blood. This clonotype originated in a female donor with breast cancer. CDR3: CASSPETGNYGYTF. The CDR3 nucleotides are TGTGCCAGCAGCCCAGAAACAGGGAACTATGGCTACACCTTC.